This T cell receptor (beta chain) was sequenced in a study of early T cells in non-severe SARS-CoV-2 infection. This clonotype was observed once. Each single cDNA molecule received a unique molecular identifier. MiXCR, run by TCRdb on the 5' RACE reads, gives a single entry per CDR3 protein. The sample lists about 77,000 distinct CDR3 sequences; roughly 12% were seen once. Germline lookup yields CDR1 SGHVS and CDR2 FNYEAQ. CDR3 length equals 14 residues. The V gene end was trimmed by 6 bases and the J gene end by 8 bases; junction bases not matched to a gene: 12. Sequencing was performed on whole blood, taken at baseline. This chain links TRBV7-6 with TRBJ2-5; 7 bases agree with TRBD2. The sequence was obtained from an adult who was a healthcare worker with PCR-confirmed SARS-CoV-2 infection or an uninfected control (not recorded which). The donor label of this sample is uncertain. The CDR3 is CASSSRGSGHTQYF. The CDR3 nucleotides are TGTGCCAGCAGTTCCCGGGGTAGCGGGCATACCCAGTACTTC.